The 5 T cell receptor beta chains reported below all come from one sample, sequenced in a study of OX40 agonist ivuxolimab in advanced cancers. Profiling relied on immunoSEQ multiplex PCR, and the TCRdb table lists in-frame clones only, not all of them. The sample contains tens of thousands of clones, approximately 90% of which appear only once. The source was CD4+ or CD8+ T cells sorted from blood, collected in a trial of the OX40 agonist ivuxolimab. The receptors were sampled from an adult with an advanced solid tumor such as melanoma, head and neck, liver or kidney cancer.

This clone showed up just once. The chain couples TRBV10-3 to TRBJ2-7; 7 nucleotides agree with TRBD1. Germline V lookup: CDR1 ENHRY, CDR2 SYGVKD. The CDR3 is 14 residues long. After removal of 10 bases from V and 6 bases from J, the junction contained 15 bases not matched to a gene. The CDR3 DNA sequence: TGTGCCACTTCCCCAGATCGACAGGGAACCGAGCAGTACTTC. Protein: CATSPDRQGTEQYF.

The chain employs TRBV5-1 and TRBJ2-1; 9 positions match TRBD1. Germline CDR1 reads SGHRS; CDR2 reads YFSETQ. This CDR3 contains 15 residues. V shed 3 bases, J shed 7 bases, and the junction held 8 bases outside the gene matches. The CDR3 protein is CASSSVDRGVNEQFF. As DNA, the CDR3 is TGCGCCAGCAGCTCCGTGGACAGGGGCGTTAATGAGCAGTTCTTC.

The rearrangement links TRBV27 to TRBJ2-7; the D call may be TRBD1 or TRBD2 (5 bases each). V was trimmed by 3 bases and J by 5 bases, leaving 14 bases between them. This CDR3 is 14 amino acids long. Germline values: CDR1 MNHEY, CDR2 SMNVEV (reference sequence). CDR3 DNA sequence: TGTGCCAGCAGTTTCAGGGCGGTGGGGGACGAGCAGTACTTC. Its protein is CASSFRAVGDEQYF.

The V gene is TRBV28, the J gene TRBJ2-1; D may be TRBD2 (5 bases). Trimming shortened V by 6 bases and J by 5 bases, and 20 bases separated the two germline ends. Germline CDR1 is MDHEN and CDR2 is SYDVKM. CDR3 length: 16 amino acids. The CDR3 reads CASSHPVGKINNEQFF. The CDR3 coding sequence is TGTGCCAGCAGCCATCCTGTCGGGAAAATCAACAATGAGCAGTTCTTC.

This clone was counted a single time. This chain connects TRBV27 to TRBJ2-3, with TRBD1 identical over 7 bases. The CDR3 is 15 amino acids. V was pared by 7 bases and J by 0 bases, with 7 bases of the junction left unmatched. Germline assignment: CDR1 MNHEY and CDR2 SMNVEV (reference sequence). The CDR3 here is CASTETGSSTDTQYF. CDR3 DNA: TGTGCCAGCACGGAGACAGGGTCTAGCACAGATACGCAGTATTTT.